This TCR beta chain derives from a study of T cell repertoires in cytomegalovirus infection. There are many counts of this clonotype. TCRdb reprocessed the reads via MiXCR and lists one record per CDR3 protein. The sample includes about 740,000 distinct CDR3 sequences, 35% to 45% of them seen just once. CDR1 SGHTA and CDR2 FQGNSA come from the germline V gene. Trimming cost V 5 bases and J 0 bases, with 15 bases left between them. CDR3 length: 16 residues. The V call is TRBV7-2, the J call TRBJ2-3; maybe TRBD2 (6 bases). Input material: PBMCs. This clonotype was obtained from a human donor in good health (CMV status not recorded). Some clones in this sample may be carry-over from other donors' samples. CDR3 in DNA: TGTGCCAGCAGCCCCGGGGTAGCGGCTAGCACAGATACGCAGTATTTT. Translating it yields CASSPGVAASTDTQYF.